This entry lists 31 T cell receptor beta chains sequenced from one sample in a study of CD8 T cells in ankylosing spondylitis. TCRdb itself ran the 5' RACE reads through MiXCR, one entry per CDR3 protein. This sample has 130,000 or so distinct CDR3 sequences, with over 6% found just once. Sequencing input: blood, either unsorted or a sorted T cell fraction (not recorded which). The source of these receptors is a male donor with ankylosing spondylitis or in good health (not recorded which).

The sample holds many counts of this clonotype. The chain uses TRBV5-1 and TRBJ2-6; D gene uncertain. Trimming took 4 bases from V and 0 from J, leaving 8 bases between them. The CDR3 runs 15 residues. Germline CDR1 SGHRS, CDR2 YFSETQ. CDR3 coding DNA: TGCGCCAGCAGCCTAGACACCTCTGGGGCCAACGTCCTGACTTTC. It yields the protein CASSLDTSGANVLTF. The full variable domain, completed using reference TRBV5-1 and TRBJ2-6, is KAGVTQTPRYLIKTRGQQVTLSCSPISGHRSVSWYQQTPGQGLQFLFEYFSETQRNKGNFPGRFSGRQFSNSRSEMNVSTLELGDSALYLCASSLDTSGANVLTFGAGSRLTVL.

This clonotype was seen at least ten times. The rearrangement links TRBV28 to TRBJ2-1, with 8 bases aligning to TRBD2. The V and J ends lost 3 bases and 5 bases, in that order; junction bases with no gene match: 9. This CDR3 spans 16 amino acids. Germline CDR1 is MDHEN and CDR2 is SYDVKM. The CDR3 protein is CASSFVAGGYHNEQFF. CDR3 DNA: TGTGCCAGCAGTTTTGTGGCGGGGGGCTATCACAATGAGCAGTTCTTC.

V is TRBV5-1 and J is TRBJ2-5; tentatively, D is TRBD1 or TRBD2 (5 bases each). CDR1 is SGHRS and CDR2 is YFSETQ in the germline V gene. This CDR3 region has 13 residues. V gave up 0 bases and J gave up 11 bases, with 14 bases separating them. This CDR3 is CASSLDLSGTQYF. The CDR3 DNA sequence: TGCGCCAGCAGCTTGGACCTTTCGGGGACGCAGTACTTC.

This clonotype showed up many times. The chain employs TRBV11-2 and TRBJ2-1; TRBD2 matches at 13 bases. This CDR3 region has 17 residues. Per the germline V gene, CDR1 is SGHAT and CDR2 is FQNNGV. J gave up 9 bases and V 5 bases, and 13 bases lay outside the gene matches. The CDR3 loop is CASSRSPRTSGRTEQFF. As DNA, the CDR3 is TGTGCCAGCAGCAGGTCCCCCCGGACTAGCGGGAGAACTGAGCAGTTCTTC. The entire variable domain, with the rest obtained from reference TRBV11-2 and TRBJ2-1, is as follows: EAGVAQSPRYKIIEKRQSVAFWCNPISGHATLYWYQQILGQGPKLLIQFQNNGVVDDSQLPKDRFSAERLKGVDSTLKIQPAKLEDSAVYLCASSRSPRTSGRTEQFFGPGTRLTVL.

This clonotype was recorded many times. The V and J genes are TRBV20-1 and TRBJ1-2; 10 positions agree with TRBD1. This CDR3 comprises 15 residues. Trimming removed 5 bases from V and 1 base from J; junction bases left unmatched: 7. The germline CDR1 and CDR2 sequences are DFQATT and SNEGSKA (reference sequence). CDR3 region: CSALTGTGVNYGYTF. The CDR3 nucleotides read TGCAGTGCTCTCACCGGGACAGGGGTTAACTATGGCTACACCTTC.

This clonotype was observed at least ten times. The genes are TRBV5-1 and TRBJ1-3; maybe TRBD1 (5 bases). Germline loops: CDR1 SGHRS, CDR2 YFSETQ. V shed 4 bases and J shed 0 bases, with 11 bases lying between them. The CDR3 runs 15 residues. Written as DNA, the CDR3 is TGCGCCAGCAGCCTCCTGGGGACCTCTGGAAACACCATATATTTT. Encoded protein: CASSLLGTSGNTIYF.

Many counts were recorded for this clonotype. The chain employs TRBV7-3 and TRBJ2-3; 7 positions match TRBD2. The CDR3 is 14 amino acids. After removal of 2 bases from V and 6 bases from J, the junction contained 5 bases not matched to a gene. The germline gives CDR1 SGHTA, CDR2 FQGTGA. The CDR3 is CASSLSGGGDTQYF. The CDR3 coding sequence is TGTGCCAGCAGCTTATCGGGGGGAGGGGATACGCAGTATTTT.

In this sample, this clonotype turned up many times. The chain uses TRBV5-1 and TRBJ2-3; D remains unclear. Trimming removed 4 bases from V and 3 bases from J, with 6 bases in between. CDR3 length equals 12 residues. The V gene's germline CDR1 is SGHRS and CDR2 YFSETQ. The CDR3 here is CASSPGTDTQYF. The CDR3 DNA sequence: TGCGCCAGCAGCCCGGGTACAGATACGCAGTATTTT.

The sample holds many counts of this clonotype. This chain links TRBV15 with TRBJ2-3; TRBD2 is a possible D gene (5 bases). Germline-derived CDR1 and CDR2 are LNHNV and YYDKDF (reference sequence). This CDR3 has 15 residues. Trimming shortened V by 1 base and J by 4 bases, and 12 bases separated the two germline ends. In DNA form, the CDR3 reads TGTGCCACCAGCAGAGCGGCCTGGCGGGCAGATACGCAGTATTTT. This translates into CATSRAAWRADTQYF.

There are many counts of this clonotype. The V and J genes are TRBV20-1 and TRBJ1-2, with unresolved D. The germline V gene has CDR1 DFQATT and CDR2 SNEGSKA (reference sequence). This CDR3 comprises 10 residues. V was pared by 6 bases and J by 7 bases, with 9 bases between. In DNA form, the CDR3 reads TGCAGTGCCAGCTCAAGTGGCTACACCTTC. Its protein product is CSASSSGYTF.

In its sample, this clonotype was seen many times. The chain joins TRBV20-1 to TRBJ1-2; possible D gene TRBD1, 5 bases. Trimming took 4 bases from V and 0 from J, leaving 18 bases between them. The CDR3 length is 16 residues. Germline values: CDR1 DFQATT, CDR2 SNEGSKA (reference sequence). The CDR3 DNA is TGCAGTGCTACCGACGGCGGGGACCTAGCTAACTATGGCTACACCTTC. Its protein is CSATDGGDLANYGYTF.

This clonotype was found many times. V usage is TRBV6-2 or TRBV6-3 and J usage is TRBJ2-2; 8 positions agree with TRBD1. The CDR3 is 14 residues long. The germline V gene encodes CDR1 MNHEY and CDR2 SVGEGT. V shed 4 bases and J 4 bases; nucleotides not matched to a gene: 2. The CDR3 protein is CASSWTGSTGELFF. The CDR3 DNA follows: TGTGCCAGCAGTTGGACAGGGAGCACCGGGGAGCTGTTTTTT.

This clonotype has a count of ten or more. J is TRBJ2-1 and V is TRBV5-1; 8 bases align to TRBD2. The CDR3 consists of 18 residues. Looked up from germline, CDR1 is SGHRS and CDR2 is YFSETQ. V dropped 0 bases and J dropped 8; count of bases not matched to a gene: 16. The CDR3 is CASSLASGWSGGPHEQFF. The CDR3 nucleotides read TGCGCCAGCAGCTTGGCCAGTGGTTGGAGCGGGGGCCCCCATGAGCAGTTCTTC.

This clonotype showed up many times. The chain is built from TRBV10-3 and TRBJ2-5; 15 bases are shared with TRBD2. Trimming at V came to 8 bases and at J to 6 bases, leaving 10 bases not matched to a gene. From germline, CDR1 is ENHRY and CDR2 SYGVKD. The CDR3 consists of 16 residues. Written as DNA, the CDR3 is TGTGCCATCGGACCGGGACTAGCGGGAGGCATCAAGACCCAGTACTTC. The encoded protein is CAIGPGLAGGIKTQYF.

This sequence joins TRBV30 and TRBJ1-2, with D possibly matching TRBD1 (5 bases). Germline V CDR1 and CDR2: GTSNPN, SVGIG (reference sequence). V lost 0 bases and J 5 bases, leaving 10 bases between the germline ends. The CDR3 extends over 13 amino acids. The CDR3 region is CAWSVDSNYGYTF. CDR3 nucleotide sequence: TGTGCCTGGAGTGTAGACAGCAATTATGGCTACACCTTC.

This clonotype was counted many times. The chain is built from TRBV5-1 and TRBJ1-4; D uncertain. The V and J ends lost 4 bases and 2 bases respectively, with 9 bases between them. This CDR3 has 14 amino acids. Per germline, CDR1 SGHRS and CDR2 YFSETQ. The CDR3 loop is CASSGGRTNEKLFF. DNA of the CDR3: TGCGCCAGCAGCGGCGGACGGACTAATGAAAAACTGTTTTTT. The full variable domain, with the rest looked up from reference TRBV5-1 and TRBJ1-4, is KAGVTQTPRYLIKTRGQQVTLSCSPISGHRSVSWYQQTPGQGLQFLFEYFSETQRNKGNFPGRFSGRQFSNSRSEMNVSTLELGDSALYLCASSGGRTNEKLFFGSGTQLSVL.

This clonotype has at least ten counts. The rearrangement links TRBV6-5 to TRBJ1-4, with D tentatively TRBD1 (5 bases). Trimming took off 1 base at V and 0 bases at J, with 15 bases between the two ends. The CDR3 runs 18 residues. The germline V gene has CDR1 MNHEY and CDR2 SVGAGI. In nucleotides, the CDR3 is TGTGCCAGCAGTTACTTAGCCCCGATGGGGGCAACTAATGAAAAACTGTTTTTT. Protein: CASSYLAPMGATNEKLFF.

This clonotype was seen at least ten times. The chain employs TRBV21-1 and TRBJ2-7; the D segment call TRBD1 is taken from the table without a DNA check. TRBV21-1 is a pseudogene segment. The CDR3 sequence is 15 residues long. CDR3 nucleotide sequence: TGTGCCAGCAGCACACCCCTACCAGGTGAAGACGAGCAGTACTTC. This sequence encodes CASSTPLPGEDEQYF.

V usage is TRBV5-4 and J usage is TRBJ2-2; 8 nucleotides align to TRBD1. V dropped 4 bases and J dropped 5; count of bases not matched to a gene: 10. Germline CDR1 is SGHNT and CDR2 is YYREEE (reference sequence). CDR3 length: 16 amino acids. The CDR3 region has the DNA TGTGCCAGCAGCATCCCCCAGGGGGCGGAGACCGGGGAGCTGTTTTTT. Its protein product is CASSIPQGAETGELFF.

This clonotype has ten or more counts. This chain joins TRBV29-1 and TRBJ1-6; D is ambiguous. Trimming stripped 4 bases from V and 9 bases from J, with 13 bases between. The CDR3 is made up of 13 amino acids. Germline CDR1 reads SQVTM; CDR2 reads ANQGSEA. The CDR3 coding sequence is TGCAGCGTTGCGGAAGGGTATGGTTCACCCCTCCACTTT. Protein sequence: CSVAEGYGSPLHF. Full variable domain (missing parts from reference TRBV29-1 and TRBJ1-6): SAVISQKPSRDICQRGTSLTIQCQVDSQVTMMFWYRQQPGQSLTLIATANQGSEATYESGFVIDKFPISRPNLTFSTLTVSNMSPEDSSIYLCSVAEGYGSPLHFGNGTRLTVT.

Ten or more counts support this clonotype. This chain links TRBV29-1 with TRBJ2-7; 10 bases line up with TRBD1. With 5 bases clipped from V and 5 bases from J, the junction kept 9 bases outside the gene matches. Germline CDR1 SQVTM, CDR2 ANQGSEA. The CDR3 totals 14 residues. The CDR3 here is CSVYDRGRVDEQYF. CDR3 nucleotide sequence: TGCAGCGTTTATGACAGGGGGCGCGTAGACGAGCAGTACTTC.

This clonotype was seen at least ten times. This chain connects TRBV20-1 to TRBJ2-5, with D possibly being TRBD2 (5 bases). The CDR3 extends over 13 amino acids. The germline V and J ends were trimmed by 8 bases and 1 base, with 14 bases remaining between them. Germline V gene sequence: CDR1 DFQATT, CDR2 SNEGSKA (reference sequence). CDR3 DNA: TGCAGTTTCAGCAGCGGAGCCCAAGAGACCCAGTACTTC. It yields the protein CSFSSGAQETQYF.

The gene calls are TRBV4-1 and TRBJ1-2, with 7 nucleotides matching TRBD1. The CDR3 contains 16 residues. The J segment lost 0 bases and the V segment lost 4 bases, leaving 8 bases of the junction unmatched. Germline CDR1 is MGHRA and CDR2 is YSYEKL. The chain's CDR3 is CASSRAPGTANYGYTF. CDR3 sequence (DNA): TGCGCCAGCAGCCGAGCTCCGGGGACAGCTAACTATGGCTACACCTTC.

This clonotype appeared many times. For the CDR3, the DNA is TGTGCCAGCAGCCGGGACGGGAACTATGGCTACACCTTC. Translated, it gives CASSRDGNYGYTF. The chain couples TRBV3-1 to TRBJ1-2; D is possibly TRBD1 (5 bases). This CDR3 is 13 amino acids long. CDR1 LGHDT and CDR2 YNNKEL come from the germline V gene (reference sequence). V lost 4 bases and J lost 2, with 8 bases in between.

This clonotype was detected ten times or more. The V gene is TRBV3-1, the J gene TRBJ2-2; D is undetermined. This CDR3 is built from 13 residues. Trimming pared 4 bases from V and 4 bases from J, leaving 7 bases between. Germline values: CDR1 LGHDT, CDR2 YNNKEL (reference sequence). CDR3: CASSLQSTGELFF. CDR3 nucleotide sequence: TGTGCCAGCAGCCTCCAATCCACCGGGGAGCTGTTTTTT. Full variable domain (rest looked up from reference TRBV3-1 and TRBJ2-2): DTAVSQTPKYLVTQMGNDKSIKCEQNLGHDTMYWYKQDSKKFLKIMFSYNNKELIINETVPNRFSPKSPDKAHLNLHINSLELGDSAVYFCASSLQSTGELFFGEGSRLTVL.

This clonotype was seen many times. Here the CDR3 DNA reads TGTGCCAGCGGCGGGACCAAAGCTTTCTTT. Translation gives CASGGTKAFF. The chain recombines TRBV2 with TRBJ1-1; D possibly corresponds to TRBD1 (5 bases). This CDR3 spans 10 amino acids. CDR1 and CDR2 from the germline V gene are SNHLY and FYNNEI. V was pared by 8 bases and J by 9 bases, with 10 bases between.

This clonotype was seen at least ten times. The CDR3: CSGTGSNEKLFF. The CDR3 DNA sequence: TGCAGTGGGACAGGCAGTAATGAAAAACTGTTTTTT. The genes are TRBV20-1 and TRBJ1-4, with 7 bases identical to TRBD1. Germline-derived CDR1 and CDR2 are DFQATT and SNEGSKA (reference sequence). The CDR3 contains 12 residues. The ends lost 7 bases at V and 4 bases at J; junction bases unmatched: 3.

This clonotype was found many times. The CDR3 nucleotides read TGTGCCAGCAGCTCGTCAGACTACCCTGGGAACAATGAGCAGTTCTTC. Protein sequence: CASSSSDYPGNNEQFF. The chain is built from TRBV9 and TRBJ2-1; weak D call: TRBD2 (5 bases). CDR1 and CDR2 (germline): SGDLS, YYNGEE. V shed 4 bases and J shed 5 bases, with 19 bases lying between them. The CDR3 contains 16 residues. Variable domain in full (rest from reference TRBV9 and TRBJ2-1): DSGVTQTPKHLITATGQRVTLRCSPRSGDLSVYWYQQSLDQGLQFLIQYYNGEERAKGNILERFSAQQFPDLHSELNLSSLELGDSALYFCASSSSDYPGNNEQFFGPGTRLTVL.

This clonotype was detected many times. This sequence joins TRBV5-1 and TRBJ2-3; 13 bases match TRBD2. This CDR3 is built from 15 residues. V dropped 5 bases and J dropped 2; count of bases not matched to a gene: 2. Germline CDR1 reads SGHRS; CDR2 reads YFSETQ. The CDR3 nucleotides are TGCGCCAGCAGGACTAGCGGGGGGACCACAGATACGCAGTATTTT. It yields the protein CASRTSGGTTDTQYF.

V and J are TRBV3-1 and TRBJ2-2; 9 positions match TRBD2. The ends lost 1 base at V and 1 base at J; junction bases unmatched: 13. CDR1 is LGHDT and CDR2 is YNNKEL in the germline V gene (reference sequence). This CDR3 contains 20 residues. In DNA, the CDR3 is TGTGCCAGCAGCCAAGGGAGCGGAGTAGCGGGAGTAAGGAACACCGGGGAGCTGTTTTTT. It codes for CASSQGSGVAGVRNTGELFF.

This clonotype was seen ten or more times. The rearrangement joins TRBV5-1 to TRBJ1-1; TRBD1 matches 9 bases. The CDR3 covers 14 residues. Looked up from germline, CDR1 is SGHRS and CDR2 is YFSETQ. With V trimmed by 1 base and J by 4 bases, 2 bases remained unmatched. The CDR3 loop reads CASSLTGGLTEAFF. As DNA, the CDR3 is TGCGCCAGCAGCTTGACAGGGGGCCTCACTGAAGCTTTCTTT.